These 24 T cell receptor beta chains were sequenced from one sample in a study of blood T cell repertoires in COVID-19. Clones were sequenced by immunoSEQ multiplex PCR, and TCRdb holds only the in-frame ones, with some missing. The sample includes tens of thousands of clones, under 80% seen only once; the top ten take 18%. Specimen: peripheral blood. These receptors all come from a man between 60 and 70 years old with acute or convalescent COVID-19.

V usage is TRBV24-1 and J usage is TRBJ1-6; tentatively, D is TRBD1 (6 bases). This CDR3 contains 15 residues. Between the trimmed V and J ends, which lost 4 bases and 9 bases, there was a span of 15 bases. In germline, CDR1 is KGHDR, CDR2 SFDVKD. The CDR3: CATSESGQNSSPLHF. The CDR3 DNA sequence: TGTGCCACCAGTGAGTCCGGACAGAATAGTTCACCCCTCCACTTT.

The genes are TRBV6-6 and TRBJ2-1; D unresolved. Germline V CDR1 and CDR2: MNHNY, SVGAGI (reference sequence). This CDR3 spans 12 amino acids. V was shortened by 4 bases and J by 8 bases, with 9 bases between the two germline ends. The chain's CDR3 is CASSSRIYEQFF. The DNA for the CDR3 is TGTGCCAGCAGTTCCAGAATCTATGAGCAGTTCTTC.

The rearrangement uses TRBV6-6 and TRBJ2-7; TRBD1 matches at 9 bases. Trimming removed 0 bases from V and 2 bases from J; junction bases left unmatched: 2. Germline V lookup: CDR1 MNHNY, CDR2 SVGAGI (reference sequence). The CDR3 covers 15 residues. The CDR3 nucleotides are TGTGCCAGCAGTTACTCGGGACAGGGACCCTACGAGCAGTACTTC. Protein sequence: CASSYSGQGPYEQYF.

The CDR3 sequence: CASSLLPPGQIVAKNIQYF. CDR3 sequence (DNA): TGTGCCAGCAGCTTATTACCGCCCGGACAGATTGTGGCCAAAAACATTCAGTACTTC. This chain joins TRBV7-2 and TRBJ2-4, with D tentatively TRBD1 (6 bases). Between the trimmed V and J ends, which lost 2 bases and 1 base, there was a span of 21 bases. The germline V gene has CDR1 SGHTA and CDR2 FQGNSA. The CDR3 totals 19 residues. Looking up the rest from reference TRBV7-2 and TRBJ2-4 gives the full variable domain: GAGVSQSPSNKVTEKGKDVELRCDPISGHTALYWYRQSLGQGLEFLIYFQGNSAPDKSGLPSDRFSAERTGGSVSTLTIQRTQQEDSAVYLCASSLLPPGQIVAKNIQYFGAGTRLSVL.

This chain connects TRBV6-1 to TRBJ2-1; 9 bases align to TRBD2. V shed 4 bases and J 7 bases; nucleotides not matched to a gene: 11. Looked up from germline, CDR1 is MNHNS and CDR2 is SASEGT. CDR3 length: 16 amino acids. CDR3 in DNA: TGTGCCAGCAGTGCCACGACTAGCGGCCTCGGGAATGAGCAGTTCTTC. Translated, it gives CASSATTSGLGNEQFF.

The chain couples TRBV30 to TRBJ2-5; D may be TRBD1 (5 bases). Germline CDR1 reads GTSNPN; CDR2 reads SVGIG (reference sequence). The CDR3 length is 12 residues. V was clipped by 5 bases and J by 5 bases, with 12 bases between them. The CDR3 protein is CAWGYGAETQYF. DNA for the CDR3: TGTGCCTGGGGGTATGGGGCGGAGACCCAGTACTTC. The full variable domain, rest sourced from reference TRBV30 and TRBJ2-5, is SQTIHQWPATLVQPVGSPLSLECTVEGTSNPNLYWYRQAAGRGLQLLFYSVGIGQISSEVPQNLSASRPQDRQFILSSKKLLLSDSGFYLCAWGYGAETQYFGPGTRLLVL.

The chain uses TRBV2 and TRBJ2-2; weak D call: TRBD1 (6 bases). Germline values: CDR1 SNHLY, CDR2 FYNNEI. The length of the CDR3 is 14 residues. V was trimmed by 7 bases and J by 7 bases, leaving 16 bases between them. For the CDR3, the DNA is TGTGCCAGCACAGGGGAGAAAAGAATCGGGGAGCTGTTTTTT. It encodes CASTGEKRIGELFF. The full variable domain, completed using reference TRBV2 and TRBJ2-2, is EPEVTQTPSHQVTQMGQEVILRCVPISNHLYFYWYRQILGQKVEFLVSFYNNEISEKSEIFDDQFSVERPDGSNFTLKIRSTKLEDSAMYFCASTGEKRIGELFFGEGSRLTVL.

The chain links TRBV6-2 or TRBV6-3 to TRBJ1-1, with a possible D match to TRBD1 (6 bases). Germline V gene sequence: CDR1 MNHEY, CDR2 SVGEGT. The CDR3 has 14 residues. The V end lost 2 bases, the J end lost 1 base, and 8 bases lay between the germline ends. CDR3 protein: CASSYGGSNTEAFF. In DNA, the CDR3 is TGTGCCAGCAGTTACGGGGGCTCGAACACTGAAGCTTTCTTT.

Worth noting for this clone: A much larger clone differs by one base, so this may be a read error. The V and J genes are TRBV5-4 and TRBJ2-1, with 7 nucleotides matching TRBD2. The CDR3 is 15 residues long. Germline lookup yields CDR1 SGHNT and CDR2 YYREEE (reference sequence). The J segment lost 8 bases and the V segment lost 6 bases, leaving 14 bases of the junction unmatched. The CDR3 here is CASNERGSPGDEQFF. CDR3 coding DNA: TGTGCCAGCAACGAGCGGGGATCCCCCGGAGATGAGCAGTTCTTC.

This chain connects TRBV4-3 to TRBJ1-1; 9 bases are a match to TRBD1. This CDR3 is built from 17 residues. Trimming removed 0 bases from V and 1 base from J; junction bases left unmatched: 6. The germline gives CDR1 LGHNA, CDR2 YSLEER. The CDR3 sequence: CASSQDYRGRGNTEAFF. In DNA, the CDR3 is TGCGCCAGCAGCCAAGACTACAGGGGGCGCGGGAACACTGAAGCTTTCTTT.

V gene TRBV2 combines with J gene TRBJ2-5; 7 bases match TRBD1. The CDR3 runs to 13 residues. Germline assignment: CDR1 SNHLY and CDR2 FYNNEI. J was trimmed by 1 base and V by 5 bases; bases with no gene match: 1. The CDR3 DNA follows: TGTGCCAGCAGTCGGGACAGCCAAGAGACCCAGTACTTC. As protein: CASSRDSQETQYF.

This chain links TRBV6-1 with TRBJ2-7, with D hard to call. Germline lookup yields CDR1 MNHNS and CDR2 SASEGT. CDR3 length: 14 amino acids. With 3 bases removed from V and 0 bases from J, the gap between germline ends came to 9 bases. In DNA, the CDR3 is TGTGCCAGCAGTGAGTGGCAGGACTCCTACGAGCAGTACTTC. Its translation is CASSEWQDSYEQYF.

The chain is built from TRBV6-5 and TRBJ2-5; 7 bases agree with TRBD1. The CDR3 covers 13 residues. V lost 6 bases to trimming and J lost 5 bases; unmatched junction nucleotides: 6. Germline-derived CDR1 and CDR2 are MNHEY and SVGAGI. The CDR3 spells CASSQTGWETQYF. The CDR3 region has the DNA TGTGCCAGCAGCCAGACAGGGTGGGAGACCCAGTACTTC.

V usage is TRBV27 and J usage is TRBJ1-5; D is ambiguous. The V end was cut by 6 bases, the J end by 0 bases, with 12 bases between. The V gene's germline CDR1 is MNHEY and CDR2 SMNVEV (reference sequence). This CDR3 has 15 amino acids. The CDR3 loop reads CASRFTVNSNQPQHF. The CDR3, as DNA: TGTGCCAGCAGATTTACAGTTAATAGCAATCAGCCCCAGCATTTT.

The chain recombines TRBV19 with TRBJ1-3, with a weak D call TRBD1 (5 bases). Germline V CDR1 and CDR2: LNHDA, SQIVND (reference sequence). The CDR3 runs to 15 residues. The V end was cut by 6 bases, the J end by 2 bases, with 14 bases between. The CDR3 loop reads CASSDQGSPGNTIYF. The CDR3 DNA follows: TGTGCCAGTAGCGATCAGGGCTCCCCTGGAAACACCATATATTTT.

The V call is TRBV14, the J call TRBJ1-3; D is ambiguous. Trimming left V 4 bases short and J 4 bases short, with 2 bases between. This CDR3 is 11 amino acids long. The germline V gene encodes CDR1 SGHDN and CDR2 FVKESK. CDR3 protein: CASSPGNTIYF. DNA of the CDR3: TGTGCCAGCAGCCCGGGAAACACCATATATTTT. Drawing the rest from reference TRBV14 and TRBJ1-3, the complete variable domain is EAGVTQFPSHSVIEKGQTVTLRCDPISGHDNLYWYRRVMGKEIKFLLHFVKESKQDESGMPNNRFLAERTGGTYSTLKVQPAELEDSGVYFCASSPGNTIYFGEGSWLTVV.

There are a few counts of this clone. The CDR3 DNA sequence: TGTGCCAGCACCGGAGACAGGGGATACACTGAAGCTTTCTTT. Amino acid sequence: CASTGDRGYTEAFF. The chain carries TRBV5-6 and TRBJ1-1, with 8 bases fitting TRBD1. V lost 6 bases, J lost 3 bases, and 7 bases stayed unmatched. Per germline, CDR1 SGHDT and CDR2 YYEEEE. The CDR3 spans 14 residues.

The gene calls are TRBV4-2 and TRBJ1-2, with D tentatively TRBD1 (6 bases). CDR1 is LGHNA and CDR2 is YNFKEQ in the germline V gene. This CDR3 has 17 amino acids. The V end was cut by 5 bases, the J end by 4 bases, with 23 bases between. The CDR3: CASSETPDRTAPYGYTF. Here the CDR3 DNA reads TGTGCCAGCAGCGAGACCCCCGACAGGACCGCGCCCTATGGCTACACCTTC.

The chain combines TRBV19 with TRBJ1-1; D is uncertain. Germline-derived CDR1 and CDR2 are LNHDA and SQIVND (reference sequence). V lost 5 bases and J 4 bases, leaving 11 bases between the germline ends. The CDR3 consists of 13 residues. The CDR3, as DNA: TGTGCCAGTAGTGTTCGACATACCACTGAAGCTTTCTTT. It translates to CASSVRHTTEAFF.

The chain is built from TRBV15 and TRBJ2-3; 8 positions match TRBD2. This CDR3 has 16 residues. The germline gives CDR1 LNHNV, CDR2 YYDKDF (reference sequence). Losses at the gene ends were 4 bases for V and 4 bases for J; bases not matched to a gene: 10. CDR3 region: CATSKPGTSGSDTQYF. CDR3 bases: TGTGCCACCAGCAAGCCGGGGACTAGTGGATCAGATACGCAGTATTTT.

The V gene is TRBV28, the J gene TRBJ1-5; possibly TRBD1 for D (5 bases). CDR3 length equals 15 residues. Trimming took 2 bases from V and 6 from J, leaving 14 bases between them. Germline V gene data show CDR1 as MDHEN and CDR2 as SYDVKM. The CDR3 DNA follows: TGTGCCAGCAGTTTAATGCGGGGGGTAGGTCAGCCCCAGCATTTT. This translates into CASSLMRGVGQPQHF.

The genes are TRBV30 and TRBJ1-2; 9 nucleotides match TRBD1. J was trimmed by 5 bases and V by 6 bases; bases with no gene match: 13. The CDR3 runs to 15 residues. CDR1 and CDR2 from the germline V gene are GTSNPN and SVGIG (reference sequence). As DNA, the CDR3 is TGTGCCTGCTATAGTACCCCGGGACAGGGTTATGGCTACACCTTC. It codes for CACYSTPGQGYGYTF.

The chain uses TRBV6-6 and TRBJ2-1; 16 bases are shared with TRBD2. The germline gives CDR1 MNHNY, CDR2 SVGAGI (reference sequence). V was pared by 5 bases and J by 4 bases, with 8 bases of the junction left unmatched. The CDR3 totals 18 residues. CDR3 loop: CASSPVPGLAGGYNEQFF. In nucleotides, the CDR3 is TGTGCCAGCAGTCCTGTCCCGGGACTAGCGGGAGGGTACAATGAGCAGTTCTTC.

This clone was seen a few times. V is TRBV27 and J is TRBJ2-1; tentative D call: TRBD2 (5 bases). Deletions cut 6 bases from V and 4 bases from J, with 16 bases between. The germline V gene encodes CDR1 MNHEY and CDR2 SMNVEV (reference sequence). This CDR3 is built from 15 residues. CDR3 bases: TGTGCCAGCAGCGGACTCCCATCGCTTTACAATGAGCAGTTCTTC. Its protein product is CASSGLPSLYNEQFF.